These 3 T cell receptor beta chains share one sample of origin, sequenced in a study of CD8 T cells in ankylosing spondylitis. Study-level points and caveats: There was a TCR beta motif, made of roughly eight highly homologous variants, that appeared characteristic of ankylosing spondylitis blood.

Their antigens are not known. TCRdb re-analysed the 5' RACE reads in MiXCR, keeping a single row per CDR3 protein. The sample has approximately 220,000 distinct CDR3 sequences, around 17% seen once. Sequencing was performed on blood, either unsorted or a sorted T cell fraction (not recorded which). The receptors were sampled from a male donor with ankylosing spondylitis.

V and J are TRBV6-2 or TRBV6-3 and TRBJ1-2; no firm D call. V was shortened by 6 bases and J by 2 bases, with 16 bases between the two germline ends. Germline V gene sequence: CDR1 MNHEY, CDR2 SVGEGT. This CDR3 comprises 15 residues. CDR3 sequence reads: CASSGNQGGNYGYTF. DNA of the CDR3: TGTGCCAGCAGCGGAAACCAAGGTGGGAACTATGGCTACACCTTC.

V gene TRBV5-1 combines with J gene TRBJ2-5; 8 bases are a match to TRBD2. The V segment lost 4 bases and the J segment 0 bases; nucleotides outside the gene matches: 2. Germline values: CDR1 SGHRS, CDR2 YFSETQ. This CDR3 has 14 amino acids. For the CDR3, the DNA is TGCGCCAGCAGCACTAGCGGAAACCAAGAGACCCAGTACTTC. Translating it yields CASSTSGNQETQYF.

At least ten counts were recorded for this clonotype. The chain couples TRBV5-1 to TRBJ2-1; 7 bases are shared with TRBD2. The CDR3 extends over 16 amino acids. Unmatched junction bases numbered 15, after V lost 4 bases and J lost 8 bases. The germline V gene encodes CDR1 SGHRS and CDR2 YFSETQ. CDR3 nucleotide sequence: TGCGCCAGCAGCCTCCCGGGGGGACTACGGGGTGATGAGCAGTTCTTC. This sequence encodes CASSLPGGLRGDEQFF.